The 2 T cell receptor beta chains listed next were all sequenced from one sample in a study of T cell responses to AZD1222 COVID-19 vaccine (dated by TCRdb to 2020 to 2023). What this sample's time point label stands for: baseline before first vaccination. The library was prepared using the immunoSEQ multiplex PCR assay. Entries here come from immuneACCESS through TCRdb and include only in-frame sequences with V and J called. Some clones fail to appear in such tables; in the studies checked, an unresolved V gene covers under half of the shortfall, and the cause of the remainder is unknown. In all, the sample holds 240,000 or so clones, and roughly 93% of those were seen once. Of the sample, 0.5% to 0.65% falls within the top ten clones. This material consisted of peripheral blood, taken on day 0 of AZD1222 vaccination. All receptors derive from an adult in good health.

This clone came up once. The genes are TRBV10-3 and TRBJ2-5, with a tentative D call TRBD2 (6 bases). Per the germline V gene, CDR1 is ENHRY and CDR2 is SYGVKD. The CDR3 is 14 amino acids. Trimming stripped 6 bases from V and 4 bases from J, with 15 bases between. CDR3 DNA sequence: TGTGCCATCAGCTTTAGCGGCCAGGGAGAGACCCAGTACTTC. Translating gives CAISFSGQGETQYF.

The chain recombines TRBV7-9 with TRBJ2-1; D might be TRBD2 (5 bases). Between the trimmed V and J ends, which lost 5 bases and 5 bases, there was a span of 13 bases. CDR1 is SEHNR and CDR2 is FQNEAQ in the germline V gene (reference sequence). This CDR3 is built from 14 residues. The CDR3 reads CASSPGLRDNEQFF. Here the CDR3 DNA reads TGTGCCAGCAGCCCAGGACTTCGAGACAATGAGCAGTTCTTC.